The 6 T cell receptor beta chains presented below share a single source sample, sequenced in a study of CXCR4 blockade with PD-1 therapy in pancreatic cancer (dated by TCRdb to between 2019 and 2020). Library prep was done by the immunoSEQ multiplex PCR assay. This immuneACCESS table, as held by TCRdb, lists in-frame sequences with V and J called but not all clones. Of the missing ones, under half trace to an unresolved V gene in checked studies; the others have no known cause. Across this sample there are roughly 15,000 clones, with roughly 72% seen only once. The ten largest clones capture over 4.5% of the sample. Sequenced: tumor tissue. The receptor source for this set is a human donor with pancreatic ductal adenocarcinoma.

The chain is built from TRBV11-3 and TRBJ2-5, with 10 positions matching TRBD2. The CDR3 is 15 amino acids. Germline V CDR1 and CDR2: SGHNT, YENEEA. V shed 2 bases and J 2 bases; nucleotides not matched to a gene: 2. The CDR3 DNA is TGTGCCAGCAGCTTAAGTAGCGGGAGGCAAGAGACCCAGTACTTC. Translating it yields CASSLSSGRQETQYF.

This chain uses TRBV19 with TRBJ2-5; TRBD2 agrees at 8 bases. The J segment lost 3 bases and the V segment lost 5 bases, leaving 8 bases of the junction unmatched. The CDR3 has 15 residues. CDR1 LNHDA and CDR2 SQIVND come from the germline V gene (reference sequence). The CDR3 loop reads CASSPRPGGEETQYF. The CDR3 DNA reads TGTGCCAGTAGTCCGCGACCCGGGGGGGAAGAGACCCAGTACTTC.

The chain joins TRBV19 to TRBJ2-7; D possibly matches TRBD1 or TRBD2 (6 bases each). This CDR3 comprises 17 residues. The germline CDR1 and CDR2 sequences are LNHDA and SQIVND (reference sequence). Trimming cost V 4 bases and J 2 bases, with 21 bases left between them. The CDR3 spells CASSTNRGLLDPYEQYF. The CDR3 DNA follows: TGTGCCAGTAGTACAAATCGGGGGCTCCTCGACCCCTACGAGCAGTACTTC.

The chain joins TRBV28 to TRBJ2-5; D may match TRBD1 or TRBD2 (5 bases each). V lost 5 bases, J lost 2 bases, and 12 bases lay in between. CDR1 is MDHEN, CDR2 SYDVKM, per germline. The CDR3 totals 14 residues. CDR3 residues: CASSASWGQETQYF. CDR3 coding DNA: TGTGCCAGCAGTGCTAGCTGGGGGCAAGAGACCCAGTACTTC.

The gene calls are TRBV9 and TRBJ2-1; a possible D gene is TRBD2 (6 bases). Germline CDR1 and CDR2: SGDLS and YYNGEE. This CDR3 is 15 amino acids long. V was cut by 0 bases and J by 5 bases, with 12 bases left in between. The CDR3 reads CASSVEERVHNEQFF. CDR3 nucleotides: TGTGCCAGCAGCGTAGAGGAGCGGGTTCACAATGAGCAGTTCTTC.

The rearrangement uses TRBV19 and TRBJ2-2; D is uncertain. The V end was cut by 5 bases, the J end by 4 bases, with 14 bases between. Germline V gene lookup returns CDR1 LNHDA and CDR2 SQIVND (reference sequence). This CDR3 comprises 15 residues. CDR3 DNA sequence: TGTGCCAGTAGTCGGAACGGACGGATCACCGGGGAGCTGTTTTTT. Translating gives CASSRNGRITGELFF.